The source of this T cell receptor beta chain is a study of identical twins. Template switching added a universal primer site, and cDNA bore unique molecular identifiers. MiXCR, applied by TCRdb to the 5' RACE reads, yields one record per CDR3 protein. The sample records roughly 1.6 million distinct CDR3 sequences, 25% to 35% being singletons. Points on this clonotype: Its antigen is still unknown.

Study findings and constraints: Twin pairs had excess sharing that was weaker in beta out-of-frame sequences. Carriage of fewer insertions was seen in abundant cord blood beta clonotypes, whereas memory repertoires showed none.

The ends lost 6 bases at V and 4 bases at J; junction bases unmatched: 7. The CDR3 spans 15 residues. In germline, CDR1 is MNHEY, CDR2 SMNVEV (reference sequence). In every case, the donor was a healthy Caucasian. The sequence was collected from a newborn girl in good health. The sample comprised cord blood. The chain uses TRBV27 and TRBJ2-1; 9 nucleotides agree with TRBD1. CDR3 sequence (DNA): TGTGCCAGCAGAGATAACAGGGGGCGATACAATGAGCAGTTCTTC. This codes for CASRDNRGRYNEQFF.